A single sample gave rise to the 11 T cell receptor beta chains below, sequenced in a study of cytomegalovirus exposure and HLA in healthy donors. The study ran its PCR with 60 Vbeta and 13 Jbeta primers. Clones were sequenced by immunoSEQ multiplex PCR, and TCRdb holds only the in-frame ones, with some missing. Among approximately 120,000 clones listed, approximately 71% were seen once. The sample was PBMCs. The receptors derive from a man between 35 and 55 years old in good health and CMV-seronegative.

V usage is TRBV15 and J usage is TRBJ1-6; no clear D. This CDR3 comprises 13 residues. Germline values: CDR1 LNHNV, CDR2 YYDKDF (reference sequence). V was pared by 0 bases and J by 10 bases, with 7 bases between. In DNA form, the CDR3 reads TGTGCCACCAGCAGAGACGGAGGATCACCCCTCCACTTT. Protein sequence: CATSRDGGSPLHF.

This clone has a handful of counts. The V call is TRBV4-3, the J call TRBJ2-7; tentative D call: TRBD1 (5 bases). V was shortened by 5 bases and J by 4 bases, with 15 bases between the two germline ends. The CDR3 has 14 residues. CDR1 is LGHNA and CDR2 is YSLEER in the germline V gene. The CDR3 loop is CASSRYRSTYEQYF. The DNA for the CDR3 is TGCGCCAGCAGCAGGTACAGGTCCACGTACGAGCAGTACTTC.

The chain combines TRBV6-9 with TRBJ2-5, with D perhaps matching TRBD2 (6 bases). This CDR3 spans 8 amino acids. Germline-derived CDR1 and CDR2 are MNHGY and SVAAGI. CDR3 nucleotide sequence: TGTCCAGGCGGGGAGCAGTACTTC. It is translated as CPGGEQYF.

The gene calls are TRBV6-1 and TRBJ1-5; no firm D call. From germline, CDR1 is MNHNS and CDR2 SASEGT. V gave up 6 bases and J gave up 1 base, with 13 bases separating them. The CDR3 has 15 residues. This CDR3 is CASSRGGGSNQPQHF. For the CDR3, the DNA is TGTGCCAGCAGCAGAGGTGGAGGGAGCAATCAGCCCCAGCATTTT.

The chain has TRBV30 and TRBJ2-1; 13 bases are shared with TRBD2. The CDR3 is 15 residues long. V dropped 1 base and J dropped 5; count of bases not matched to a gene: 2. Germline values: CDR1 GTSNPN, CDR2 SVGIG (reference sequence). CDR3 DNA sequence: TGTGCCTGGAGTGGGACTAGCGGGGGCAACAATGAGCAGTTCTTC. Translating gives CAWSGTSGGNNEQFF.

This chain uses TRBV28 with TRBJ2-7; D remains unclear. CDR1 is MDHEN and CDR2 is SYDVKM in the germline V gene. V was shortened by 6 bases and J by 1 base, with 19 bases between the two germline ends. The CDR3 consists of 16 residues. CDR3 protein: CASSKALWSESYEQYF. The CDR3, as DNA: TGTGCCAGCAGCAAAGCTCTCTGGAGCGAATCCTACGAGCAGTACTTC.

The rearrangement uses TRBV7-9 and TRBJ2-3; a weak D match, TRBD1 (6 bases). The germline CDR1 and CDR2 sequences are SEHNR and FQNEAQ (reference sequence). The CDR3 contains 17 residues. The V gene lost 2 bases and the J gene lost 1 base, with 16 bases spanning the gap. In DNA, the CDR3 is TGTGCCAGCAGCTTAACTAAGACAGGTTATCGCACAGATACGCAGTATTTT. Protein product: CASSLTKTGYRTDTQYF.

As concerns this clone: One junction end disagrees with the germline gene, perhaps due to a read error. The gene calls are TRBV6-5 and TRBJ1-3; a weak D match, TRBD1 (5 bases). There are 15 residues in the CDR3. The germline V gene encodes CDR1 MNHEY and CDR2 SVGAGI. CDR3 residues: CAGSPPGLGGNTIYF. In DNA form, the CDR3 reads TGTGCCGGCAGTCCTCCGGGACTGGGGGGAAACACCATATATTTT.

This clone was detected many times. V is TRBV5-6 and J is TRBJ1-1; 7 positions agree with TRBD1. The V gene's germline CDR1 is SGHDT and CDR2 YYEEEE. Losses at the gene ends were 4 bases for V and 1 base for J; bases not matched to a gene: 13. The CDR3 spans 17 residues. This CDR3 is CASSRGQLLLKNTEAFF. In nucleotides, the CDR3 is TGTGCCAGCAGCCGGGGACAGCTTCTCCTCAAGAACACTGAAGCTTTCTTT. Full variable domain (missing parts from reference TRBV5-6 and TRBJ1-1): DAGVTQSPTHLIKTRGQQVTLRCSPKSGHDTVSWYQQALGQGPQFIFQYYEEEERQRGNFPDRFSGHQFPNYSSELNVNALLLGDSALYLCASSRGQLLLKNTEAFFGQGTRLTVV.

The CDR3 loop is CASKNHGQGADNEQFF. The CDR3 bases are TGTGCCAGCAAAAACCACGGACAGGGGGCTGACAATGAGCAGTTCTTC. V is TRBV25-1 and J is TRBJ2-1, with 11 bases fitting TRBD1. Germline V CDR1 and CDR2: MGHDK, SYGVNS. V trimming: 7 bases; J trimming: 5 bases; junction bases outside the gene matches: 10. The CDR3 runs 16 residues.

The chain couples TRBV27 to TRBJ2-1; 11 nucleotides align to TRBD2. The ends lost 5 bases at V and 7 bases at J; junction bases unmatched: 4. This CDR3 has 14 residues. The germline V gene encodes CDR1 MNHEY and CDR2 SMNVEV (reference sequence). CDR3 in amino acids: CASSPSGGWNEQFF. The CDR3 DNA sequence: TGTGCCAGCAGTCCTAGCGGGGGGTGGAATGAGCAGTTCTTC.